This T cell receptor beta chain was found in a study of blood T cell repertoires in COVID-19. Looking at the study overall: Sites in the United States, Italy and Spain provided acute and convalescent COVID-19 samples.

Authors' methods: Estimation of nucleated cell counts was performed using reference gene primer amplification. Here immunoSEQ multiplex PCR was the method, and the copy in TCRdb shows in-frame clones only, minus some. The V and J calls and the clone size are those of that table, but D and trimming were determined from the DNA. The sample includes some 140,000 clones, over 60% of them seen just once. The CDR3 is 12 amino acids. V was clipped by 4 bases and J by 8 bases, with 10 bases between them. Germline V gives CDR1 KGHDR, CDR2 SFDVKD. The sequence was collected from a man at least 80 years old with acute or convalescent COVID-19. Input material: peripheral blood. The J gene is TRBJ1-2, the V gene TRBV24-1; maybe TRBD1 (5 bases). DNA of the CDR3: TGTGCCACCAGTGAACCAGGGTACGGCTACACCTTC. Translation: CATSEPGYGYTF.